Each of the 8 T cell receptor beta chains below was sequenced from the same sample in a study of vaccination and CD4 T cells after COVID-19. The Oncomine TCR Beta short-read assay was applied to DNA of cultured CD4+ T cells. TCRdb reprocessed the PCR reads via MiXCR and lists one record per CDR3 protein. The data contain some 3,300 distinct CDR3 sequences, roughly 15% of them seen just once; the ten biggest clones take up about 25%. Stated treatment: roughly 10-day PBMC culture with coronavirus spike peptide pools or control peptides (ViraFEST assay). Their antigens remain unidentified. Sequencing was performed on CD4+ T cells from blood, cultured in vitro. All receptors derive from a human donor who had recovered from COVID-19.

By share of the sample, this clonotype is medium-sized. The rearrangement joins TRBV6-5 to TRBJ1-4; perhaps TRBD1 as D (6 bases). The CDR3 spans 14 residues. V was clipped by 4 bases and J by 1 base, with 7 bases between them. The V gene's germline CDR1 is MNHEY and CDR2 SVGAGI. In DNA form, the CDR3 reads TGTGCCAGCAGTTCGACAGGAACTAATGAAAAACTGTTTTTT. Translating gives CASSSTGTNEKLFF.

Sample share makes this clonotype large. V and J are TRBV2 and TRBJ1-1; 9 nucleotides align to TRBD1. Germline V gene lookup returns CDR1 SNHLY and CDR2 FYNNEI. The CDR3 loop spans 13 amino acids. V shed 8 bases and J 4 bases; nucleotides not matched to a gene: 5. CDR3 in amino acids: CASGKTGGTEAFF. Written as DNA, the CDR3 is TGTGCCAGCGGGAAGACAGGGGGCACTGAAGCTTTCTTT. Full variable domain (missing parts from reference TRBV2 and TRBJ1-1): EPEVTQTPSHQVTQMGQEVILRCVPISNHLYFYWYRQILGQKVEFLVSFYNNEISEKSEIFDDQFSVERPDGSNFTLKIRSTKLEDSAMYFCASGKTGGTEAFFGQGTRLTVV.

This clonotype was counted a few times. This chain joins TRBV7-9 and TRBJ1-4; maybe TRBD1 (5 bases). The germline V and J ends were trimmed by 4 bases and 8 bases, with 14 bases remaining between them. The CDR3 runs 14 residues. Germline-derived CDR1 and CDR2 are SEHNR and FQNEAQ (reference sequence). CDR3 sequence reads: CASSSQGNWEKLFF. In DNA form, the CDR3 reads TGTGCCAGCAGCTCGCAGGGTAATTGGGAAAAACTGTTTTTT.

This clonotype was found a few times. The chain couples TRBV5-1 to TRBJ1-4; 8 bases are shared with TRBD1. CDR1 SGHRS and CDR2 YFSETQ come from the germline V gene. V dropped 2 bases and J dropped 7; count of bases not matched to a gene: 13. The CDR3 loop spans 17 amino acids. The CDR3 sequence: CASSFGRDRYIGEKLFF. CDR3 in DNA: TGCGCCAGCAGCTTCGGTCGGGACAGGTACATCGGTGAAAAACTGTTTTTT.

Judged by abundance, this clonotype is medium-sized. The CDR3 nucleotides read TGTGCCACCAAGGAGGACTATGGCTACACCTTC. Translated, it gives CATKEDYGYTF. The rearrangement uses TRBV6-1 and TRBJ1-2, with D uncertain. V shed 10 bases and J shed 3 bases, with 9 bases lying between them. The CDR3 sequence is 11 residues long. Germline CDR1 is MNHNS and CDR2 is SASEGT.

This clonotype appeared a few times. The CDR3 coding sequence is TGCAGCGTCCCAAGGGACAGGCAAGAGACCCAGTACTTC. Translated: CSVPRDRQETQYF. The V gene is TRBV29-1, the J gene TRBJ2-5, with 8 nucleotides matching TRBD1. Germline V gene sequence: CDR1 SQVTM, CDR2 ANQGSEA. The CDR3 sequence is 13 residues long. V gave up 6 bases and J gave up 2 bases; unmatched junction bases: 5.

The chain uses TRBV27 and TRBJ2-2; TRBD1 might be the D (5 bases). The CDR3 contains 13 residues. Germline values: CDR1 MNHEY, CDR2 SMNVEV (reference sequence). The germline V and J ends were trimmed by 5 bases and 7 bases, with 11 bases remaining between them. CDR3 sequence (DNA): TGTGCCAGCAGTGGCAGGCAGGGCGGGGAGCTGTTTTTT. Its translation is CASSGRQGGELFF.

V and J are TRBV30 and TRBJ2-7; 7 bases are shared with TRBD1. CDR1 is GTSNPN and CDR2 is SVGIG in the germline V gene (reference sequence). The CDR3 totals 15 residues. V lost 0 bases to trimming and J lost 0 bases; unmatched junction nucleotides: 5. In nucleotides, the CDR3 is TGTGCCTGGAGTGTAGCAGGGGGTGCCTCCTACGAGCAGTACTTC. Amino acids: CAWSVAGGASYEQYF.